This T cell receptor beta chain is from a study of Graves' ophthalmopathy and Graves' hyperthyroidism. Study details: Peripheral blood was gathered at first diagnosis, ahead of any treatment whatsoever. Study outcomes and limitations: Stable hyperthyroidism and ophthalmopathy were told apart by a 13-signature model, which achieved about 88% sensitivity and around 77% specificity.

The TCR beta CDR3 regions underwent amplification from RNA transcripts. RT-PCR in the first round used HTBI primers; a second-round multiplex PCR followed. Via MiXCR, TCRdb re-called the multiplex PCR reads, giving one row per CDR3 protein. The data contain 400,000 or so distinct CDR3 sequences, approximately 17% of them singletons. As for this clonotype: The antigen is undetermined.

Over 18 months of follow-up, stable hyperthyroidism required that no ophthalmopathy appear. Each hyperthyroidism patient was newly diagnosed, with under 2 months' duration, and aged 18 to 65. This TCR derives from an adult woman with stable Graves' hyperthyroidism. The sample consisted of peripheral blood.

The CDR3 sequence is CASSSIKASARGANVLTF. The CDR3 DNA reads TGTGCCAGCAGCAGTATAAAAGCCTCGGCGCGTGGGGCCAACGTCCTGACTTTC. The chain uses TRBV11-2 and TRBJ2-6; D not certain. The V end lost 5 bases, the J end lost 3 bases, and 20 bases lay between the germline ends. In germline, CDR1 is SGHAT, CDR2 FQNNGV. This CDR3 region has 18 residues.